Presented here are 26 T cell receptor beta chains from one specimen sequenced in a study of blood T cell repertoires in COVID-19. TCRdb's copy holds only in-frame clones and misses some; the assay was immunoSEQ multiplex PCR. The repertoire holds some 250,000 clones, with approximately 87% as singletons. The material sequenced was peripheral blood. These receptors all stem from a man in his 60s with acute or convalescent COVID-19.

This clone has just one count. The gene calls are TRBV6-4 and TRBJ2-2; no definite D call. V gave up 3 bases and J gave up 1 base, with 6 bases separating them. This CDR3 is 14 amino acids long. Germline values: CDR1 MRHNA, CDR2 SNTAGT. The chain's CDR3 is CASSENRNTGELFF. The DNA for the CDR3 is TGTGCCAGCAGTGAGAACAGGAACACCGGGGAGCTGTTTTTT.

J is TRBJ2-7 and V is TRBV19; possible D gene TRBD1, 5 bases. The CDR3 extends over 13 amino acids. V lost 3 bases and J 1 base, leaving 7 bases between the germline ends. Germline V gene lookup returns CDR1 LNHDA and CDR2 SQIVND (reference sequence). CDR3: CASSIQGSYEQYF. CDR3 in DNA: TGTGCCAGTAGTATTCAGGGTTCCTACGAGCAGTACTTC.

This clone was recorded a few times. The V gene is TRBV30, the J gene TRBJ1-5; TRBD1 agrees at 10 bases. CDR3 length equals 15 residues. The germline gives CDR1 GTSNPN, CDR2 SVGIG (reference sequence). V trimming: 3 bases; J trimming: 5 bases; junction bases outside the gene matches: 7. The CDR3 DNA sequence: TGTGCCTGGAGGAAGACAGGGGGCAGGGATCAGCCCCAGCATTTT. Translating it yields CAWRKTGGRDQPQHF. The variable domain in full, with the rest retrieved from reference TRBV30 and TRBJ1-5, is SQTIHQWPATLVQPVGSPLSLECTVEGTSNPNLYWYRQAAGRGLQLLFYSVGIGQISSEVPQNLSASRPQDRQFILSSKKLLLSDSGFYLCAWRKTGGRDQPQHFGDGTRLSIL.

This rearrangement joins TRBV28 to TRBJ2-5; tentatively, D is TRBD2 (5 bases). This CDR3 is built from 15 residues. Per the germline V gene, CDR1 is MDHEN and CDR2 is SYDVKM. The ends were cut back, 5 bases at V and 1 base at J, with 14 bases in the middle. The CDR3 region is CASSLPPGSQETQYF. The CDR3 nucleotides are TGTGCCAGCAGTCTCCCCCCGGGGTCCCAAGAGACCCAGTACTTC.

This chain uses TRBV28 with TRBJ2-7; 7 bases are a match to TRBD1. The ends lost 6 bases at V and 7 bases at J; junction bases unmatched: 6. Germline values: CDR1 MDHEN, CDR2 SYDVKM. The length of the CDR3 is 12 residues. In DNA, the CDR3 is TGTGCCAGCAGAACGGGACAGTTTGAGCAGTACTTC. Protein: CASRTGQFEQYF.

The chain is built from TRBV6-5 and TRBJ2-7; tentatively, D is TRBD2 (7 bases). V was pared by 6 bases and J by 7 bases, with 16 bases between. Germline V lookup: CDR1 MNHEY, CDR2 SVGAGI. The CDR3 has 13 residues. The CDR3 DNA follows: TGTGCCAGCAGGGGAGGGGGGCTGCGGGAGCAGTACTTC. Amino acid sequence: CASRGGGLREQYF.

The chain combines TRBV6-6 with TRBJ2-7; 7 bases align to TRBD2. Germline V gene data show CDR1 as MNHNY and CDR2 as SVGAGI (reference sequence). V gave up 7 bases and J gave up 3 bases; unmatched junction bases: 6. CDR3 length: 13 residues. In DNA form, the CDR3 reads TGTGCCAGCAATAATAAGCGGGGCTACGAGCAGTACTTC. It translates to CASNNKRGYEQYF.

The chain couples TRBV4-3 to TRBJ2-1; 12 bases are a match to TRBD2. J gave up 6 bases and V 6 bases, and 6 bases lay outside the gene matches. This CDR3 contains 15 residues. From germline, CDR1 is LGHNA and CDR2 YSLEER. CDR3 nucleotide sequence: TGCGCCAGCAGTCGACTAGCGGGAGAGGGCAATGAGCAGTTCTTC. Translating gives CASSRLAGEGNEQFF.

This CDR3 is CASSSRTSGSAGEETQYF. The CDR3 nucleotides read TGTGCCAGCAGCTCCCGGACTAGCGGGAGCGCCGGCGAAGAGACCCAGTACTTC. The J gene is TRBJ2-5, the V gene TRBV11-3; 13 nucleotides line up with TRBD2. Germline loops: CDR1 SGHNT, CDR2 YENEEA. The CDR3 is made up of 18 amino acids. V lost 4 bases to trimming and J lost 3 bases; unmatched junction nucleotides: 11. The full variable domain, its missing parts supplied by reference TRBV11-3 and TRBJ2-5, is EAGVVQSPRYKIIEKKQPVAFWCNPISGHNTLYWYLQNLGQGPELLIRYENEEAVDDSQLPKDRFSAERLKGVDSTLKIQPAELGDSAVYLCASSSRTSGSAGEETQYFGPGTRLLVL.

Comment on this clone: One junction end does not reproduce the germline sequence, and a read error may be involved. This chain links TRBV28 with TRBJ2-3, with TRBD1 identical over 8 bases. This CDR3 is built from 14 residues. Germline-derived CDR1 and CDR2 are MDHEN and SYDVKM. CDR3 residues: CASSLGTGASRGDF. The DNA for the CDR3 is TGTGCCAGCTCCTTGGGGACAGGTGCCTCTCGAGGGGATTTT.

The gene calls are TRBV7-9 and TRBJ2-1; weak D call: TRBD1 (6 bases). The CDR3 sequence is 15 residues long. V was clipped by 4 bases and J by 6 bases, with 16 bases between them. Per the germline V gene, CDR1 is SEHNR and CDR2 is FQNEAQ (reference sequence). The CDR3 sequence is CASSWRGGTVNEQFF. The CDR3 coding sequence is TGTGCCAGCAGCTGGCGAGGGGGTACGGTCAATGAGCAGTTCTTC.

The chain carries TRBV5-5 and TRBJ1-5; 7 bases are shared with TRBD1. CDR1 is SGHKS, CDR2 YYEKEE, per germline (reference sequence). CDR3 size: 14 residues. Germline trimming cut 3 bases from V and 0 bases from J; bases unmatched to any gene: 0. The CDR3 region is CASSWDSSNQPQHF. The CDR3, as DNA: TGTGCCAGCAGCTGGGACAGTAGCAATCAGCCCCAGCATTTT.

The rearrangement joins TRBV28 to TRBJ2-4, with D possibly matching TRBD2 (5 bases). Deletions cut 5 bases from V and 9 bases from J, with 23 bases between. The CDR3 has 16 residues. CDR1 MDHEN and CDR2 SYDVKM come from the germline V gene. CDR3 DNA sequence: TGTGCCAGCAGTCGGGCTTTTGAGGGTACGAAGGTCATTCAGTACTTC. As protein: CASSRAFEGTKVIQYF.

As concerns this clone: A read error may produce the germline difference seen at one junction end. The rearrangement joins TRBV5-1 to TRBJ1-1, with D perhaps matching TRBD1 (5 bases). CDR3 size: 14 residues. Germline V gene data show CDR1 as SGHRS and CDR2 as YFSETQ. The CDR3, as DNA: TGCGCCAGCCGCTTCGACAGCATGAACACTGAAGCTTTCTTT. Translated: CASRFDSMNTEAFF. Filled out from reference TRBV5-1 and TRBJ1-1, the complete variable domain reads KAGVTQTPRYLIKTRGQQVTLSCSPISGHRSVSWYQQTPGQGLQFLFEYFSETQRNKGNFPGRFSGRQFSNSRSEMNVSTLELGDSALYLCASRFDSMNTEAFFGQGTRLTVV.

The chain joins TRBV28 to TRBJ1-5; D remains unclear. The germline V gene encodes CDR1 MDHEN and CDR2 SYDVKM. This CDR3 region has 12 residues. Trimming cost V 3 bases and J 6 bases, with 6 bases left between them. The CDR3 loop is CASSFLLQPQHF. In DNA form, the CDR3 reads TGTGCCAGCAGTTTTTTACTTCAGCCCCAGCATTTT.

The V gene is TRBV18, the J gene TRBJ1-1; 9 positions agree with TRBD1. CDR1 is KGHSH and CDR2 is LQKENI in the germline V gene. The CDR3 has 16 amino acids. After removal of 3 bases from V and 0 bases from J, the junction contained 5 bases not matched to a gene. The CDR3 region is CASSPIRTGVNTEAFF. Here the CDR3 DNA reads TGTGCCAGCTCACCGATAAGGACAGGGGTGAACACTGAAGCTTTCTTT.

The rearrangement links TRBV30 to TRBJ2-7; D unresolved. V was trimmed by 2 bases and J by 2 bases, leaving 10 bases between them. Per germline, CDR1 GTSNPN and CDR2 SVGIG (reference sequence). CDR3 size: 13 residues. This CDR3 is CAWSSLSPYEQYF. As DNA, the CDR3 is TGTGCCTGGAGTAGTCTAAGCCCCTACGAGCAGTACTTC.

The rearrangement uses TRBV7-2 and TRBJ1-1; D remains ambiguous. The germline V and J ends were trimmed by 1 base and 1 base, with 7 bases remaining between them. The CDR3 runs 14 residues. Germline CDR1 is SGHTA and CDR2 is FQGNSA. The CDR3 nucleotides are TGTGCCAGCAGCTTAGGGCCAGGGAACACTGAAGCTTTCTTT. Its translation: CASSLGPGNTEAFF.

V is TRBV19 and J is TRBJ2-3, with 9 bases identical to TRBD2. This CDR3 is built from 14 residues. J gave up 6 bases and V 6 bases, and 7 bases lay outside the gene matches. Germline V gene lookup returns CDR1 LNHDA and CDR2 SQIVND (reference sequence). The CDR3 here is CASRTRAGGDTQYF. CDR3 sequence (DNA): TGTGCCAGTAGGACAAGGGCGGGAGGGGATACGCAGTATTTT.

The V and J genes are TRBV28 and TRBJ2-1, with D tentatively TRBD1 (7 bases). This CDR3 region has 16 residues. Trimming left V 5 bases short and J 5 bases short, with 19 bases between. CDR1 is MDHEN, CDR2 SYDVKM, per germline. The CDR3 DNA reads TGTGCCAGCAGTGGCCCAGGGGGGTTTAAGGACAATGAGCAGTTCTTC. Translation gives CASSGPGGFKDNEQFF.

The J gene is TRBJ2-3, the V gene TRBV7-2, with a possible D match to TRBD1 (6 bases). CDR3 length: 15 residues. V lost 5 bases, J lost 1 base, and 13 bases lay in between. From germline, CDR1 is SGHTA and CDR2 FQGNSA. The CDR3 DNA follows: TGTGCCAGCAGCCCGAACAGGGTAGGCACAGATACGCAGTATTTT. Translated: CASSPNRVGTDTQYF.

The gene calls are TRBV9 and TRBJ1-5, with a weak D call TRBD1 (5 bases). CDR3 size: 14 residues. Germline V gives CDR1 SGDLS, CDR2 YYNGEE. The V end lost 1 base, the J end lost 10 bases, and 15 bases lay between the germline ends. CDR3 protein: CASSVSQGGDPQHF. CDR3 nucleotides: TGTGCCAGCAGCGTATCCCAGGGAGGGGACCCCCAGCATTTT.

The V and J genes are TRBV5-1 and TRBJ2-7; 13 bases fit TRBD2. The CDR3 sequence is 15 residues long. The V and J ends lost 5 bases and 7 bases, in that order; junction bases with no gene match: 9. Looked up from germline, CDR1 is SGHRS and CDR2 is YFSETQ. The chain's CDR3 is CASSRTSGSLGEQYF. The DNA of the CDR3 is TGCGCCAGCAGTCGGACTAGCGGGAGCTTAGGAGAGCAGTACTTC.

This sequence joins TRBV30 and TRBJ2-1; 10 nucleotides align to TRBD2. The length of the CDR3 is 15 residues. The ends lost 0 bases at V and 6 bases at J; junction bases unmatched: 5. CDR1 GTSNPN and CDR2 SVGIG come from the germline V gene (reference sequence). In DNA, the CDR3 is TGTGCCTGGAGTGTTGCTAGCGGGAGCCGCAATGAGCAGTTCTTC. Its protein product is CAWSVASGSRNEQFF.

The gene calls are TRBV6-2 or TRBV6-3 and TRBJ2-7, with D possibly matching TRBD2 (6 bases). CDR1 MNHEY and CDR2 SVGEGT come from the germline V gene. There are 17 residues in the CDR3. Trimming stripped 2 bases from V and 2 bases from J, with 19 bases between. CDR3 sequence (DNA): TGTGCCAGCAGTTACCTAACGGGACTTGTGAACACCTACGAGCAGTACTTC. Amino acid sequence: CASSYLTGLVNTYEQYF.

Note on this clone: The junction shows a germline mismatch at one end, possibly a read error. V and J are TRBV5-1 and TRBJ2-7, with TRBD1 as a possible D gene (6 bases). Germline CDR1 reads SGHRS; CDR2 reads YFSETQ. The CDR3 runs to 13 residues. DNA of the CDR3: TGCGCCAGCAGCAGGACAGAATCCTACGGGCAGTACTTC. Translated, it gives CASSRTESYGQYF.